Shown below are 10 T cell receptor beta chains from a single sample sequenced in a study of blood T cell repertoires in COVID-19 (dated by TCRdb to 2020 to 2022). The library was produced with the immunoSEQ multiplex PCR assay. TCRdb mirrors the immuneACCESS table, restricted to in-frame sequences. Some clones are absent from its copies; in checked studies, under half trace to an unresolved V gene, and the reason for the others is unknown. The sample table lists more than 150,000 clones, 94% of them with a count of one. 0.76% of the sample rests with the top ten. Sequenced material: peripheral blood. These receptor sequences come from a young man with COVID-19, enrolled during active disease.

The chain combines TRBV2 with TRBJ1-3; no clear D. Trimming left V 8 bases short and J 4 bases short, with 18 bases between. The V gene's germline CDR1 is SNHLY and CDR2 FYNNEI. This CDR3 contains 15 residues. For the CDR3, the DNA is TGTGCCAGCTGCCGGACTGTCGAGCTCGGAAACACCATATATTTT. Amino acid sequence: CASCRTVELGNTIYF.

The chain has TRBV2 and TRBJ2-5, with a possible D match to TRBD2 (6 bases). The CDR3 covers 17 residues. In germline, CDR1 is SNHLY, CDR2 FYNNEI. Trimming shortened V by 1 base and J by 0 bases, and 15 bases separated the two germline ends. The CDR3 sequence is CASSEDPGRGYQETQYF. The CDR3 bases are TGTGCCAGCAGTGAAGATCCGGGACGGGGGTACCAAGAGACCCAGTACTTC.

CDR3 protein: CAGPLNTGELFF. The CDR3 DNA sequence: TGTGCCGGGCCATTAAACACCGGGGAGCTGTTTTTT. The V and J genes are TRBV30 and TRBJ2-2, with no clear D. Germline CDR1 is GTSNPN and CDR2 is SVGIG (reference sequence). CDR3 length equals 12 residues. V was pared by 8 bases and J by 2 bases, with 9 bases between.

The chain combines TRBV21-1 with TRBJ1-4; whether TRBD1, the table's D call, matches the DNA was not checked. TRBV21-1 is marked as a pseudogene. The CDR3 is made up of 13 amino acids. Here the CDR3 reads CASRLRGLEKLFF. CDR3 DNA: TGTGCCAGCCGGCTCAGGGGGCTTGAAAAACTGTTTTTT.

The chain uses TRBV19 and TRBJ1-4; D not resolved. The V end was cut by 4 bases, the J end by 5 bases, with 8 bases between. CDR1 is LNHDA, CDR2 SQIVND, per germline (reference sequence). The CDR3 is 13 residues long. DNA of the CDR3: TGTGCCAGTAGTACGCTGGAGAATGAAAAACTGTTTTTT. It is translated as CASSTLENEKLFF.

This chain connects TRBV5-4 to TRBJ2-3; TRBD2 agrees at 10 bases. This CDR3 region has 13 residues. CDR1 and CDR2 (germline): SGHNT, YYREEE (reference sequence). Trimming at V came to 10 bases and at J to 5 bases, leaving 7 bases not matched to a gene. The CDR3 is CACGTSAGDTQYF. CDR3 bases: TGTGCCTGCGGGACTAGCGCCGGAGATACGCAGTATTTT.

This chain connects TRBV30 to TRBJ1-6; 8 bases are a match to TRBD1. Trimming took 1 base from V and 10 from J; bases not matched to a gene: 12. From germline, CDR1 is GTSNPN and CDR2 SVGIG (reference sequence). The CDR3 contains 16 residues. CDR3 DNA: TGTGCCTGGAGTGCCCTTACAGGGGGTTTGGGGTCACCCCTCCACTTT. Translation: CAWSALTGGLGSPLHF. Based on the CDR3 plus reference TRBV30 and TRBJ1-6, the full variable domain is SQTIHQWPATLVQPVGSPLSLECTVEGTSNPNLYWYRQAAGRGLQLLFYSVGIGQISSEVPQNLSASRPQDRQFILSSKKLLLSDSGFYLCAWSALTGGLGSPLHFGNGTRLTVT.

V gene TRBV6-6 combines with J gene TRBJ1-1, with D unclear. The V end was cut by 2 bases, the J end by 1 base, with 14 bases between. Germline values: CDR1 MNHNY, CDR2 SVGAGI (reference sequence). This CDR3 region has 16 residues. The CDR3 bases are TGTGCCAGCAGTTACCCCCCTGGCGGTGGGAACACTGAAGCTTTCTTT. As protein: CASSYPPGGGNTEAFF.

This clone has just one count. The chain uses TRBV5-1 and TRBJ2-1, with TRBD2 matching over 11 bases. CDR3 length: 16 amino acids. After removal of 3 bases from V and 8 bases from J, the junction contained 10 bases not matched to a gene. From germline, CDR1 is SGHRS and CDR2 YFSETQ. CDR3 in DNA: TGCGCCAGCAGCTCGGATAGCGGGGGGGCCTGGGATGAGCAGTTCTTC. Encoded protein: CASSSDSGGAWDEQFF.

The V call is TRBV7-9, the J call TRBJ2-7; 7 bases map to TRBD1. V was pared by 0 bases and J by 3 bases, with 2 bases of the junction left unmatched. The CDR3 has 14 residues. Germline CDR1 is SEHNR and CDR2 is FQNEAQ (reference sequence). In DNA, the CDR3 is TGTGCCAGCAGCTTAGCGGGACAGATCTACGAGCAGTACTTC. This encodes CASSLAGQIYEQYF.